What follows are 2 T cell receptor beta chains derived from one specimen sequenced in a study of cytomegalovirus exposure and HLA in healthy donors. The study ran its PCR with 60 Vbeta and 13 Jbeta primers. Repertoires were generated with immunoSEQ multiplex PCR, while TCRdb's copy carries only in-frame clones and drops some. The sample lists roughly 81,000 clones, 70% to 80% occurring once. Sequencing input: PBMCs. These receptors originate from a man aged 25 to 40 in good health and CMV-seronegative.

The chain carries TRBV2 and TRBJ2-2; D unclear. The CDR3 is 13 residues long. Trimming removed 6 bases from V and 4 bases from J, with 9 bases in between. CDR1 and CDR2 from the germline V gene are SNHLY and FYNNEI. CDR3 residues: CASRERITGELFF. DNA for the CDR3: TGTGCCAGCAGAGAGAGAATCACCGGGGAGCTGTTTTTT. The complete variable domain, with remaining parts taken from reference TRBV2 and TRBJ2-2, reads EPEVTQTPSHQVTQMGQEVILRCVPISNHLYFYWYRQILGQKVEFLVSFYNNEISEKSEIFDDQFSVERPDGSNFTLKIRSTKLEDSAMYFCASRERITGELFFGEGSRLTVL.

The chain uses TRBV5-1 and TRBJ2-7; D unresolved. The V and J ends lost 4 bases and 3 bases respectively, with 11 bases between them. The CDR3 has 13 residues. Germline CDR1 and CDR2: SGHRS and YFSETQ. The CDR3 DNA reads TGCGCCAGCAGCCCCCTGGAGAACTACGAGCAGTACTTC. Translated: CASSPLENYEQYF.